What follows are 13 T cell receptor beta chains derived from one specimen sequenced in a study of low-dose radiotherapy and immunotherapy resistance in tumors. Covering alpha and beta chains, TRAV- and TRBV-specific primers were used for the first-strand cDNA. With a V-primer adapter and a constant-region primer, TCRs were amplified for approximately 20 PCR cycles. One entry per CDR3 protein, called by TCRdb with MiXCR from the reads. The sample yields about 12,000 distinct CDR3 sequences, roughly 72% seen once. These receptors all come from a human donor with advanced metastatic prostate, ovarian, gallbladder or colorectal cancer (not recorded which). This table probably holds off-target reads from a library built for another chain.

This chain connects TRBV5-6 to TRBJ2-1; D is unclear. Germline values: CDR1 SGHDT, CDR2 YYEEEE. The CDR3 spans 16 residues. Trimming removed 0 bases at V and 2 bases at J, with 12 bases between. CDR3 in amino acids: CASSLELSAAYNEQFF. The CDR3 region has the DNA TGTGCCAGCAGCTTGGAACTCTCGGCGGCCTACAATGAGCAGTTCTTC.

The V gene is TRBV29-1, the J gene TRBJ2-1; no clear D. This CDR3 has 12 amino acids. Trimming left V 3 bases short and J 10 bases short, with 13 bases between. The germline V gene encodes CDR1 SQVTM and CDR2 ANQGSEA. DNA for the CDR3: TGCAGCGTTGATCTATTCCGTGCCGAGCAGTTCTTC. The encoded protein is CSVDLFRAEQFF.

This clonotype was observed a few times. V usage is TRBV20-1 and J usage is TRBJ2-7; TRBD1 might be the D (6 bases). In germline, CDR1 is DFQATT, CDR2 SNEGSKA (reference sequence). Trimming pared 5 bases from V and 2 bases from J, leaving 16 bases between. The CDR3 extends over 14 amino acids. The CDR3 DNA sequence: TGCAGTGCTTATCGACAGGCGGAAACCTACGAGCAGTACTTC. Translated: CSAYRQAETYEQYF.

This clonotype was counted a single time. The genes are TRBV6-5 and TRBJ2-7; 9 nucleotides match TRBD2. This CDR3 is 15 amino acids long. CDR1 and CDR2 from the germline V gene are MNHEY and SVGAGI. Trimming cost V 1 base and J 7 bases; bases outside gene matches: 8. The DNA of the CDR3 is TGTGCCAGCAGTTACTTGGCGGGAGGGCCGAGTGAGCAGTACTTC. This gives the protein CASSYLAGGPSEQYF.

The rearrangement joins TRBV29-1 to TRBJ2-7; either TRBD1 or TRBD2 may supply D (5 bases each). V was pared by 2 bases and J by 1 base, with 9 bases between. The CDR3 runs to 13 residues. The germline CDR1 and CDR2 sequences are SQVTM and ANQGSEA. This CDR3 is CSVERDGSYEQYF. The CDR3 nucleotides are TGCAGCGTTGAAAGGGACGGATCCTACGAGCAGTACTTC.

The rearrangement joins TRBV6-2 or TRBV6-3 to TRBJ1-2; D uncertain. The V gene's germline CDR1 is MNHEY and CDR2 SVGEGT. Trimming stripped 2 bases from V and 2 bases from J, with 12 bases between. The CDR3 is 15 residues long. Written as DNA, the CDR3 is TGTGCCAGCAGTTACCGGACGGACTCGAACTATGGCTACACCTTC. Translation gives CASSYRTDSNYGYTF.

The gene calls are TRBV14 and TRBJ1-6, with a tentative D call TRBD1 (5 bases). V was clipped by 1 base and J by 5 bases, with 6 bases between them. The CDR3 spans 14 residues. Germline V gene lookup returns CDR1 SGHDN and CDR2 FVKESK. The CDR3 here is CASSQVGDNSPLHF. In DNA, the CDR3 is TGTGCCAGCAGCCAAGTAGGGGATAATTCACCCCTCCACTTT. The variable domain in full, with the rest retrieved from reference TRBV14 and TRBJ1-6, is EAGVTQFPSHSVIEKGQTVTLRCDPISGHDNLYWYRRVMGKEIKFLLHFVKESKQDESGMPNNRFLAERTGGTYSTLKVQPAELEDSGVYFCASSQVGDNSPLHFGNGTRLTVT.

The count of this clonotype is one. The V call is TRBV29-1, the J call TRBJ2-4; D not resolved. The germline V and J ends were trimmed by 4 bases and 0 bases, with 10 bases remaining between them. Germline V gene sequence: CDR1 SQVTM, CDR2 ANQGSEA. CDR3 length equals 14 residues. The CDR3 DNA reads TGCAGCGTTGTAGGAGTTCTAGCCAAAAACATTCAGTACTTC. Its protein product is CSVVGVLAKNIQYF.

In this sample, this clonotype turned up once. The chain uses TRBV15 and TRBJ1-5; D is unclear. CDR1 and CDR2 from the germline V gene are LNHNV and YYDKDF (reference sequence). The length of the CDR3 is 15 residues. V dropped 5 bases and J dropped 2 bases, with 13 bases sitting between them. CDR3 loop: CATSAGGSGNQPQHF. The CDR3 DNA follows: TGTGCCACCAGCGCGGGAGGGTCAGGCAATCAGCCCCAGCATTTT.

The gene calls are TRBV20-1 and TRBJ2-3, with TRBD2 matching 7 bases. Germline assignment: CDR1 DFQATT and CDR2 SNEGSKA (reference sequence). The V segment lost 5 bases and the J segment 0 bases; nucleotides outside the gene matches: 17. This CDR3 has 18 residues. CDR3 DNA: TGCAGTGCTCACGCGACGCCCGGGGGAGGGACTAGCACAGATACGCAGTATTTT. Its translation is CSAHATPGGGTSTDTQYF.

The chain joins TRBV19 to TRBJ2-1; 11 bases align to TRBD1. The CDR3 contains 15 residues. V trimming: 7 bases; J trimming: 7 bases; junction bases outside the gene matches: 9. The germline V gene encodes CDR1 LNHDA and CDR2 SQIVND (reference sequence). The CDR3 region has the DNA TGTGCCAGTACTCCAGGGACAGGGGGAGGGAATGAGCAGTTCTTC. Its translation: CASTPGTGGGNEQFF.

This chain connects TRBV4-3 to TRBJ1-2, with TRBD1 matching over 9 bases. The CDR3 loop spans 15 amino acids. V shed 4 bases, J shed 3 bases, and the junction held 6 bases outside the gene matches. Germline CDR1 LGHNA, CDR2 YSLEER. The CDR3 nucleotides are TGCGCCAGCAGCCCCCCGGGACAGGGATACTATGGCTACACCTTC. The encoded protein is CASSPPGQGYYGYTF.

V gene TRBV5-4 combines with J gene TRBJ2-3, with D unclear. The CDR3 is 13 amino acids. Per germline, CDR1 SGHNT and CDR2 YYREEE (reference sequence). Trimming shortened V by 0 bases and J by 3 bases, and 5 bases separated the two germline ends. DNA of the CDR3: TGTGCCAGCAGCTTGGACCCAACAGATACGCAGTATTTT. Protein product: CASSLDPTDTQYF.